Below, 8 T cell receptor beta chains from the same sample are listed, as sequenced in a study of lymphopenia after photon versus proton radiotherapy. Data came from immunoSEQ multiplex PCR; TCRdb stores just in-frame clones and leaves some out. The sample yields approximately 45,000 clones, about 85% seen once. The source material was peripheral blood, sampled from a patient treated with photon-based radiotherapy. The receptor set was obtained from a man in his forties with gastric cancer.

The chain combines TRBV30 with TRBJ2-3; possibly TRBD2 for D (6 bases). Germline V gene sequence: CDR1 GTSNPN, CDR2 SVGIG (reference sequence). V lost 7 bases, J lost 3 bases, and 20 bases lay in between. This CDR3 spans 15 amino acids. The CDR3 bases are TGTGCCTTTGGAAAGGGAAATGGGGGGACAGATACGCAGTATTTT. It codes for CAFGKGNGGTDTQYF. The full variable domain, its missing parts supplied by reference TRBV30 and TRBJ2-3, is SQTIHQWPATLVQPVGSPLSLECTVEGTSNPNLYWYRQAAGRGLQLLFYSVGIGQISSEVPQNLSASRPQDRQFILSSKKLLLSDSGFYLCAFGKGNGGTDTQYFGPGTRLTVL.

This chain connects TRBV5-1 to TRBJ2-3; TRBD1 or TRBD2 may be the D gene (5 bases each). Trimming took 0 bases from V and 4 from J, leaving 12 bases between them. There are 15 residues in the CDR3. The germline CDR1 and CDR2 sequences are SGHRS and YFSETQ. CDR3 DNA sequence: TGCGCCAGCAGCTTGGCCGAGGGGCGCCCAGATACGCAGTATTTT. Its translation: CASSLAEGRPDTQYF.

The chain employs TRBV2 and TRBJ1-5; 8 bases align to TRBD1. This CDR3 comprises 14 residues. The junction had 7 bases not matched to a gene; V was cut back by 6 bases and J by 6 bases. The V gene's germline CDR1 is SNHLY and CDR2 FYNNEI. CDR3 residues: CASSLDREIQPQHF. The CDR3 DNA follows: TGTGCCAGCAGCCTGGACAGGGAAATTCAGCCCCAGCATTTT.

CDR3 in DNA: TGTGCCAGCAGCTTAACGGCGGCCACTGGCTACACCTTC. Protein sequence: CASSLTAATGYTF. This chain connects TRBV7-3 to TRBJ1-2; D not certain. CDR3 length equals 13 residues. CDR1 and CDR2 (germline): SGHTA, FQGTGA. V was clipped by 0 bases and J by 7 bases, with 9 bases between them.

V is TRBV5-4 and J is TRBJ1-2; unclear D gene. Germline V gives CDR1 SGHNT, CDR2 YYREEE (reference sequence). V gave up 4 bases and J gave up 0 bases, with 7 bases separating them. The CDR3 covers 13 residues. Written as DNA, the CDR3 is TGTGCCAGCAGCCTCACAGCTAACTATGGCTACACCTTC. It specifies CASSLTANYGYTF.

This clone has a single count. The chain combines TRBV7-2 with TRBJ2-2, with D unresolved. From germline, CDR1 is SGHTA and CDR2 FQGNSA. The CDR3 is 16 amino acids. V lost 7 bases and J lost 7, with 22 bases in between. CDR3 in DNA: TGTGCCAGCACTCAACGGAATCAGAGAAGGGTCGGGGAGCTGTTTTTT. It yields the protein CASTQRNQRRVGELFF.

This sequence joins TRBV5-4 and TRBJ2-2; perhaps TRBD1 as D (6 bases). Trimming took 3 bases from V and 2 from J, leaving 17 bases between them. The CDR3 contains 17 residues. From germline, CDR1 is SGHNT and CDR2 YYREEE (reference sequence). The DNA for the CDR3 is TGTGCCAGCAGCTCCAAATCAGGGGTTGGAAACACCGGGGAGCTGTTTTTT. Protein: CASSSKSGVGNTGELFF.

V gene TRBV11-1 combines with J gene TRBJ2-3; 12 bases match TRBD2. The germline gives CDR1 SGHAT, CDR2 FQDESV (reference sequence). The CDR3 sequence is 16 residues long. V shed 5 bases and J 2 bases; nucleotides not matched to a gene: 5. The CDR3 DNA follows: TGTGCCAGCAGCCGGACTAGCGGGGCCTACACAGATACGCAGTATTTT. Protein: CASSRTSGAYTDTQYF.